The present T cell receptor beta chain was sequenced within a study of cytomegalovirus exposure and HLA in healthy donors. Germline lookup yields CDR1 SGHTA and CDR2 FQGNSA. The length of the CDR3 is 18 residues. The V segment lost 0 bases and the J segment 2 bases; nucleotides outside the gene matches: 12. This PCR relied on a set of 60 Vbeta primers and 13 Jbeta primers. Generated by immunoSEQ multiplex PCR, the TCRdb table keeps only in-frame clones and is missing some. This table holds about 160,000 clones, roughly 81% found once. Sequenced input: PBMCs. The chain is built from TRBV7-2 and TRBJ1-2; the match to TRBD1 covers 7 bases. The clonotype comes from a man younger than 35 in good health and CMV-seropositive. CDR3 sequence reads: CASSLAGRTGQGNYGYTF. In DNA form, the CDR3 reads TGTGCCAGCAGCTTAGCGGGGCGGACAGGACAAGGAAACTATGGCTACACCTTC.